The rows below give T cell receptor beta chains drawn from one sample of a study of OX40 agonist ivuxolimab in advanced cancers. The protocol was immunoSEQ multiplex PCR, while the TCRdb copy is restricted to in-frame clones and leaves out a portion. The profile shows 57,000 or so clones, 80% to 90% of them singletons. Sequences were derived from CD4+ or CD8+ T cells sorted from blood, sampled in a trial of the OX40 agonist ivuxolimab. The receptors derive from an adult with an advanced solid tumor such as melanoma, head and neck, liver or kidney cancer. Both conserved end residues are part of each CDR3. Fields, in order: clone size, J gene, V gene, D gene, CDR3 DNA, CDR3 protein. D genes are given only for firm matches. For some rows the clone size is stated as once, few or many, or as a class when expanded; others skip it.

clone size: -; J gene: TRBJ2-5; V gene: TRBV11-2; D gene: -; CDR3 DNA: TGTGCCGGAGGGGAGAATGGGGAGACCCAGTACTTC; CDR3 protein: CAGGENGETQYF
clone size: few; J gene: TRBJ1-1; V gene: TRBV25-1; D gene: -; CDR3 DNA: TGTGCCAGCAGTCCACAAATTTTGAACACTGAAGCTTTCTTT; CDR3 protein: CASSPQILNTEAFF
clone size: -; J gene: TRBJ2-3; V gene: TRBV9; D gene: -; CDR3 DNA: TGTGCCAGCAGCACGGGACTGTTTGATACGCAGTATTTT; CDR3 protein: CASSTGLFDTQYF
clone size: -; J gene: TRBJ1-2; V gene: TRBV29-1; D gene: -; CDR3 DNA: TGCAGCGTTGCTAGGGATGACTATGGCTACACCTTC; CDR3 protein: CSVARDDYGYTF
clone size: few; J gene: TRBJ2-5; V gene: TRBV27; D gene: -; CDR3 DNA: TGTGCCAGCAGTCCCCAAGAGACCCAGTACTTC; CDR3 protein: CASSPQETQYF
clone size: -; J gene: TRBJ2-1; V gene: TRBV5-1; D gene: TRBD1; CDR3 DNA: TGCGCCAGCAGCACAACCCGTTACAGGGGGACGGACAATGAGCAGTTCTTC; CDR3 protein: CASSTTRYRGTDNEQFF
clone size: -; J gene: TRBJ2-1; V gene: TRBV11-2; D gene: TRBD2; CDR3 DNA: TGTGCCAGCAGCTTAGGCCCTACAGCGGGGGGGCTCATTGAGCAGTTCTTC; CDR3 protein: CASSLGPTAGGLIEQFF
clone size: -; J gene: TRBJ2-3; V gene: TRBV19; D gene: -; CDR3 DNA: TGTGCCAGTAGTATATTGGACAACACAGATACGCAGTATTTT; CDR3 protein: CASSILDNTDTQYF
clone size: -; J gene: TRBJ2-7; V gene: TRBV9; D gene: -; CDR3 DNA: TGTGCCAGCAGCGTAGCCCCCGGGGGCTCCTACGAGCAGTACTTC; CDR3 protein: CASSVAPGGSYEQYF
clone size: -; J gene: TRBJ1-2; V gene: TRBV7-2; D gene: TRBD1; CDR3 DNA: TGTGCCAGCAGCCCCGGACAGGGTGCTACGTATGGCTACACCTTC; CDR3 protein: CASSPGQGATYGYTF
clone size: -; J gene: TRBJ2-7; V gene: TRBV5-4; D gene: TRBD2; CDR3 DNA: TGTGCCAGCAGCTTGCCTAGCGGGAGGGCCTACGAGCAGTACTTC; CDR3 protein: CASSLPSGRAYEQYF
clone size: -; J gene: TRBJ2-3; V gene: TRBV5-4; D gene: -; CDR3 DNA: TGTGCCAGCAGATCGGACTCCCATTCCACAGATACGCAGTATTTT; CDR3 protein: CASRSDSHSTDTQYF
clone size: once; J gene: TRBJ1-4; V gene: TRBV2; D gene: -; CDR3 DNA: TGTGCCAGCAGACAGGGACCTAATGAAAAACTGTTTTTT; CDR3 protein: CASRQGPNEKLFF
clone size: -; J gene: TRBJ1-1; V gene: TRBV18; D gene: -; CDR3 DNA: TGTGCCAGCTCACGAGGGGTGGAGACTGAAGCTTTCTTT; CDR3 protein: CASSRGVETEAFF
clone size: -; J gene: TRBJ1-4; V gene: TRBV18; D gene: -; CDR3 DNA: TGTGCCAGCTCCTCGGGTACGAGGGGCTCGGGAAGTGAAAAACTGTTTTTT; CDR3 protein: CASSSGTRGSGSEKLFF
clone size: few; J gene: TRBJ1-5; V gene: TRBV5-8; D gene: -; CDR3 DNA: TGTGCCAGCAGCCGCGACAGAGATCAGCCCCAGCATTTT; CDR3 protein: CASSRDRDQPQHF
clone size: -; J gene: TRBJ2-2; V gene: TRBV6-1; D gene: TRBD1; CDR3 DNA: TGTGCCAGCAGACGCAGCCAGGGGGACCCCGGGGAGCTGTTTTTT; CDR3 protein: CASRRSQGDPGELFF
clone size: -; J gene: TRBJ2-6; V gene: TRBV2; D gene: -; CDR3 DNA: TGTGCCAGCAGTGAAGTCAGATTCTCTGGGGCCAACGTCCTGACTTTC; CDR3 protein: CASSEVRFSGANVLTF
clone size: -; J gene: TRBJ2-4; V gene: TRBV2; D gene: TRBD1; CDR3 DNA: TGTGCCAGCAGCGAACAGGGGGCCAAAAACATTCAGTACTTC; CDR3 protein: CASSEQGAKNIQYF
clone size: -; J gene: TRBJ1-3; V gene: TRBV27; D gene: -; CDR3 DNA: TGTGCCAGCAGTTTATCAGCAGGGGCGACCCCAAGCTCTGGAAACACCATATATTTT; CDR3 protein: CASSLSAGATPSSGNTIYF
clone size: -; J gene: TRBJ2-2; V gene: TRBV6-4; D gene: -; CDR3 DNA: TGTGCCAGCAAGGCCGGGTTTAACACCGGGGAGCTGTTTTTT; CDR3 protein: CASKAGFNTGELFF
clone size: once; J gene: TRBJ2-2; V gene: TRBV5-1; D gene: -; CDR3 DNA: TGCGCCAGCAGCGAGGGGCACACCGGGGAGCTGTTTTTT; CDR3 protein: CASSEGHTGELFF
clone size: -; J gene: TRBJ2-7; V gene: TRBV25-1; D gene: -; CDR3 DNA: TGTGCCAGCAGTGATTTGGGGCTCTCCGGGAACGAGCAGTACTTC; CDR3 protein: CASSDLGLSGNEQYF
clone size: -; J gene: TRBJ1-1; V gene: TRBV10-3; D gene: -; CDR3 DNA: TGTGCCACCTCCCCGGGGACTGAAGCTTTCTTT; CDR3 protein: CATSPGTEAFF
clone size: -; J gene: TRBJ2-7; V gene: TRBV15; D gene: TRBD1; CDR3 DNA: TGTGCCACCAGGGGACAGGGGACCGCCTACGAGCAGTACTTC; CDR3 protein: CATRGQGTAYEQYF
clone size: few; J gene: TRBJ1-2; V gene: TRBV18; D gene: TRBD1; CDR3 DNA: TGTGCCAGCTCACCACTGGACAGGGGGAATGGCTACACCTTC; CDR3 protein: CASSPLDRGNGYTF
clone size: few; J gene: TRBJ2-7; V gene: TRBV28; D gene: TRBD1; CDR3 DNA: TGTGCCACCAAAGACGGGACAGTTTTCAACGAGCAGTACTTC; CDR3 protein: CATKDGTVFNEQYF
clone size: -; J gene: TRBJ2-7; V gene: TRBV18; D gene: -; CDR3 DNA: TGTGCCAGCTCACCTCTGCCGAACTACGAGCAGTACTTC; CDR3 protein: CASSPLPNYEQYF
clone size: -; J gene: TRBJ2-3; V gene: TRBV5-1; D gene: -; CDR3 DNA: TGCGCCAGCAGCTTCACATTGGGGACAGATACGCAGTATTTT; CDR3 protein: CASSFTLGTDTQYF
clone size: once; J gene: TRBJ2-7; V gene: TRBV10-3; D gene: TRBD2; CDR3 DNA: TGTGCCATCAGGGAGGGAATAGCGGGAGTCGAGCAGTACTTC; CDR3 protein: CAIREGIAGVEQYF
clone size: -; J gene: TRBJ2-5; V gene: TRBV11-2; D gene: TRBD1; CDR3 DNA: TGTTCCAGCAGTCCCGGGACAGGGGGTTTTCAAGAGACCCAGTACTTC; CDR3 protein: CSSSPGTGGFQETQYF
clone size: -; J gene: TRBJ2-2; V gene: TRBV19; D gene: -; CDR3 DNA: TGTGCCAGTAGTATAACAAGAGCACCCACCGGGGAGCTGTTTTTT; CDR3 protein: CASSITRAPTGELFF
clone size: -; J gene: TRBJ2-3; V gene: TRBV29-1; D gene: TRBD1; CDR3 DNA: TGCAGCGTTGCAGGGGGCCTCCTTGGCACAGATACGCAGTATTTT; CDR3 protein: CSVAGGLLGTDTQYF
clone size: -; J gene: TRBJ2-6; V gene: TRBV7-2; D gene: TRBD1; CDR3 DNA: TGTGCCAGCAGCCCTCCGACAGGGGGCGCTGGGGCCAACGTCCTGACTTTC; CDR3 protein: CASSPPTGGAGANVLTF
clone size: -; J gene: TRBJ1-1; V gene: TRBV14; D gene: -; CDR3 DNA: TGTGCCAGCAGCCAAAGAACGAGGGCCACTGAAGCTTTCTTT; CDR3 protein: CASSQRTRATEAFF
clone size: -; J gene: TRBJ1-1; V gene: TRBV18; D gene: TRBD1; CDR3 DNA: TGTGCCAGCTCACACTCGACAGGGGAGAGGTACGCTTTCTTT; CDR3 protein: CASSHSTGERYAFF
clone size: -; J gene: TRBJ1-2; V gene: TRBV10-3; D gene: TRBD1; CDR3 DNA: TGTGCCTCAAGCCTGACAGGGGAGGGTGGCTACACCTTC; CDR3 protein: CASSLTGEGGYTF
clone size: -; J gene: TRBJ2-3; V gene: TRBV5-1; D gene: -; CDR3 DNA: TGCGCCAGCAGCCCCGCCGGGAACCTAGATACGCAGTATTTT; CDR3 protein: CASSPAGNLDTQYF
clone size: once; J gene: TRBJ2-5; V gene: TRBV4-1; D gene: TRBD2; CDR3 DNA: TGCGCCAGCAGCCACAACAGAGCGGGGGGACAGACCCAGTACTTC; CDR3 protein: CASSHNRAGGQTQYF
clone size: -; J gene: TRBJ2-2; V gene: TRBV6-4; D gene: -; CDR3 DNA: TGTGCCACCTCACCCGGCGAGGTGTCATCCGGGGAGCTGTTTTTT; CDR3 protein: CATSPGEVSSGELFF
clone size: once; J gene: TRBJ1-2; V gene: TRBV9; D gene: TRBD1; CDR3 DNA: TGTGCCAGCAGCGTAGGCGGTGCGACAGGGAGGGATGGCTACACCTTC; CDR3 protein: CASSVGGATGRDGYTF
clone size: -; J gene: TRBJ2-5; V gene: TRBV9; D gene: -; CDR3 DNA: TGTGCCAGCAGCCCCCATGGCTCGGAGACCCAGTACTTC; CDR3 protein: CASSPHGSETQYF
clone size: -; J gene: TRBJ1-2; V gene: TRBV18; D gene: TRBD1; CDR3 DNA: TGTGCCAGCTCACCTCCGGGACGCCAGGGGGGTTATGGCTACACCTTC; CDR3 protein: CASSPPGRQGGYGYTF
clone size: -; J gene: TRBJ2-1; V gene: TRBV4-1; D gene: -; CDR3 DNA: TGCGCCAGCAGCCAAGGGGTCATTCCCGGAAACAATGAGCAGTTCTTC; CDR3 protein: CASSQGVIPGNNEQFF
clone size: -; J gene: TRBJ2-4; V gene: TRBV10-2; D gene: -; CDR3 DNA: TGCGCCAGCGGCGGCCAAGTTCAGGGTTACGCGGCCAAAAACATTCAGTACTTC; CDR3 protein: CASGGQVQGYAAKNIQYF
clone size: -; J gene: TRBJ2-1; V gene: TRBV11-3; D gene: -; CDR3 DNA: TGTGCCAGCAGCCCCGGTTGGAGCTCCTACAATGAGCAGTTCTTC; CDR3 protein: CASSPGWSSYNEQFF
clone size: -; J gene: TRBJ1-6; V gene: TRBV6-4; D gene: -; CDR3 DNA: TGTGCCAGCAGTGACTACGGGACGCGTAATTCACCCCTCCACTTT; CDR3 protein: CASSDYGTRNSPLHF
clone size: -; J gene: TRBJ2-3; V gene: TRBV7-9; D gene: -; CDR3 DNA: TGTGCCAGCAGCTTCTGGGGGGTCACAGATACGCAGTATTTT; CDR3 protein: CASSFWGVTDTQYF
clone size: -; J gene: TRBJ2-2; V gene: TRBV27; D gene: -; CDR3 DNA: TGTGCCAGCAGTTTACGGAGCTCCGGGGAGCTGTTTTTT; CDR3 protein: CASSLRSSGELFF
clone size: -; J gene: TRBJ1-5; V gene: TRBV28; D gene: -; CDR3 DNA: TGTGCCAGCAGTTTAGGAGCCATTAGCAATCAGCCCCAGCATTTT; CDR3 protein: CASSLGAISNQPQHF
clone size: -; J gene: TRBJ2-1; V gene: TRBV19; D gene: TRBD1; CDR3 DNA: TGTGCCAGTAGTAGCCAGGGGGCGAGCTCCTACAATGAGCAGTTCTTC; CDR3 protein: CASSSQGASSYNEQFF
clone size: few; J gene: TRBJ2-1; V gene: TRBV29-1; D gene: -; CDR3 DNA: TGCAGCGTTGCTCGGGGTAGCAACAATGAGCAGTTCTTC; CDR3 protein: CSVARGSNNEQFF
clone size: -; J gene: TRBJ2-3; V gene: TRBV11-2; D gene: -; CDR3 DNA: TGTGCCAGCAGCTCCTTGGGGGGGGCAAGCACAGATACGCAGTATTTT; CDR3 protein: CASSSLGGASTDTQYF
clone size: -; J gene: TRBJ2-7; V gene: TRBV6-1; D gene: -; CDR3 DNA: TGTGCCAGCAGGACCATCCGGGACGAGCAGTACTTC; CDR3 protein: CASRTIRDEQYF
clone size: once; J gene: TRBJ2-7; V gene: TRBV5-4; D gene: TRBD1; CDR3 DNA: TGTGCCAGCAGCCGACAAGGACAGGTCGTCAACGAGCAGTACTTC; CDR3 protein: CASSRQGQVVNEQYF
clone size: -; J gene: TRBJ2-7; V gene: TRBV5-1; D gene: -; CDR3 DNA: TGCGCCAGCAGCTTGCCGGGCTCACGGTATGAGCAGTACTTC; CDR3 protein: CASSLPGSRYEQYF
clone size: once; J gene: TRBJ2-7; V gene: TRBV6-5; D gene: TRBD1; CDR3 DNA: TGTGCCAGCAGTTACTCCGGGACAGTCTCCTACGAGCAGTACTTC; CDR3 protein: CASSYSGTVSYEQYF
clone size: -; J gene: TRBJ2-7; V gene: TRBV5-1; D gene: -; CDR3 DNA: TGCGCCAGCAGCTTGGCCGGTCCTACGAGCAGTCAGTACTTC; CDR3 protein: CASSLAGPTSSQYF
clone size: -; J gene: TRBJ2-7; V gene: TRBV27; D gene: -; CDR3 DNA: TGTGCCAGCCCTACAGGGTGCCCCTACGAGCAGTACTTC; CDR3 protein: CASPTGCPYEQYF
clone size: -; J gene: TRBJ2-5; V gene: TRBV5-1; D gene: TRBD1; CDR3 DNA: TGCGCCAGCAGCGAGGGACAGGTGGGTAAGGAGCAGTACTTC; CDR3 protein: CASSEGQVGKEQYF